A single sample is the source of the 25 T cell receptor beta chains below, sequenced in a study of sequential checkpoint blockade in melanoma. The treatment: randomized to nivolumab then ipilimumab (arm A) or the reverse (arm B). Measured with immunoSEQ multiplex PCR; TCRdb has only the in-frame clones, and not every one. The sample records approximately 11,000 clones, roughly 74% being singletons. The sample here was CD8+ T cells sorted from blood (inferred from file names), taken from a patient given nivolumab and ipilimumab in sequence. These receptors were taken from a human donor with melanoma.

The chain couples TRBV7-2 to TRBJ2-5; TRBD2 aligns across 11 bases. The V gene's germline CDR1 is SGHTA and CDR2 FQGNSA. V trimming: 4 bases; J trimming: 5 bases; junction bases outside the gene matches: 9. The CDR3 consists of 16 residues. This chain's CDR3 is CASSSLAGGPWETQYF. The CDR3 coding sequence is TGTGCCAGCAGCTCTTTAGCGGGAGGGCCTTGGGAGACCCAGTACTTC. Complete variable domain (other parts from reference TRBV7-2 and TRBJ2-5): GAGVSQSPSNKVTEKGKDVELRCDPISGHTALYWYRQSLGQGLEFLIYFQGNSAPDKSGLPSDRFSAERTGGSVSTLTIQRTQQEDSAVYLCASSSLAGGPWETQYFGPGTRLLVL.

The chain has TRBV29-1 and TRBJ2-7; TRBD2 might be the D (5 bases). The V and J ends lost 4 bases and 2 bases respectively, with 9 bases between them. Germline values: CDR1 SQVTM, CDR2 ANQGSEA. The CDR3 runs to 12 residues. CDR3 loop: CSVGSGPYEQYF. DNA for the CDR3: TGCAGCGTTGGAAGCGGACCCTACGAGCAGTACTTC.

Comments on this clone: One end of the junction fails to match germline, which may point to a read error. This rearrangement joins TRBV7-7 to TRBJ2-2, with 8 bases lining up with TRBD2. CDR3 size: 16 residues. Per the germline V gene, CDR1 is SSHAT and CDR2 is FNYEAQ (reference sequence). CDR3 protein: CASSLASGRVTGELFF. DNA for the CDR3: TGTGCTAGCAGCTTAGCGAGCGGGAGAGTCACCGGGGAGCTGTTTTTT.

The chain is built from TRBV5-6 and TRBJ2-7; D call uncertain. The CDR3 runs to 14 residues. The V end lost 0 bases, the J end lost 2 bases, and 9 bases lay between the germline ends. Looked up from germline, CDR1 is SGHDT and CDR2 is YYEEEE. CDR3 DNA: TGTGCCAGCAGCTTGGTTATCTCTACCTACGAGCAGTACTTC. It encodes CASSLVISTYEQYF.

The CDR3 coding sequence is TGCGCCAGCAGCCAAGGACAGGGGGTCTCCTACGAGCAGTACTTC. Its translation is CASSQGQGVSYEQYF. The rearrangement links TRBV4-3 to TRBJ2-7; 9 nucleotides align to TRBD1. Germline trimming cut 1 base from V and 0 bases from J; bases unmatched to any gene: 1. In germline, CDR1 is LGHNA, CDR2 YSLEER. The CDR3 is 15 amino acids.

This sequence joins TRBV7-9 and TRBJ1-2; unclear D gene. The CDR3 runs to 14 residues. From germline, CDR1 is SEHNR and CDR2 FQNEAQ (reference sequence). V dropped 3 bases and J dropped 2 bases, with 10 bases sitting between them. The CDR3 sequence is CASSFEGTNYGYTF. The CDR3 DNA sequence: TGTGCCAGCAGCTTCGAGGGTACGAACTATGGCTACACCTTC.

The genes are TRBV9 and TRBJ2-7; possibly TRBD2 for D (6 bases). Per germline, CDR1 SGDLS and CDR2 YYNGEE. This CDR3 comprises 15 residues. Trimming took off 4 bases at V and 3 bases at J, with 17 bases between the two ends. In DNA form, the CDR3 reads TGTGCCAGCAGCCCTAGTGGAGGGAGTAGCTACGAGCAGTACTTC. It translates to CASSPSGGSSYEQYF.

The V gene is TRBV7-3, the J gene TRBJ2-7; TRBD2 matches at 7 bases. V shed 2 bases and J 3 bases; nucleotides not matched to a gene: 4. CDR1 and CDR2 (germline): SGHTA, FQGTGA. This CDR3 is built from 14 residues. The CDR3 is CASSLVGGSYEQYF. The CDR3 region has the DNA TGTGCCAGCAGCTTAGTCGGCGGGAGCTACGAGCAGTACTTC. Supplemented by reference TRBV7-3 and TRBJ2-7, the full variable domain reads GAGVSQTPSNKVTEKGKYVELRCDPISGHTALYWYRQSLGQGPEFLIYFQGTGAADDSGLPNDRFFAVRPEGSVSTLKIQRTERGDSAVYLCASSLVGGSYEQYFGPGTRLTVT.

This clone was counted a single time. CDR3 residues: CASSPAGGVHTQYF. The CDR3 DNA sequence: TGTGCCAGTAGTCCGGCGGGAGGGGTGCATACGCAGTATTTT. The chain combines TRBV19 with TRBJ2-3; 9 nucleotides align to TRBD2. The V gene end was trimmed by 5 bases and the J gene end by 7 bases; junction bases not matched to a gene: 7. Germline V gene data show CDR1 as LNHDA and CDR2 as SQIVND (reference sequence). The CDR3 is 14 residues long.

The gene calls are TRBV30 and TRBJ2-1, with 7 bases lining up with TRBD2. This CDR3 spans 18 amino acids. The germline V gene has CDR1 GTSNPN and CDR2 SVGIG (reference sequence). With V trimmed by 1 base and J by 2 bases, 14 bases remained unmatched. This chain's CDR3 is CAWSGIFLREPPYNEQFF. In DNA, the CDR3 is TGTGCCTGGAGTGGAATCTTTTTGCGGGAGCCCCCCTACAATGAGCAGTTCTTC.

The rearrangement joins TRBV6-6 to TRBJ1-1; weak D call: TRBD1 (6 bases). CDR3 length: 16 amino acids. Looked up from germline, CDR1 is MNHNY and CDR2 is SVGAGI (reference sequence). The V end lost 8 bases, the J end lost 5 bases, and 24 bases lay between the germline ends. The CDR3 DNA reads TGTGCCAGCCAGGCGAGGAGTTTGGGGGCGCCGACTGAAGCTTTCTTT. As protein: CASQARSLGAPTEAFF.

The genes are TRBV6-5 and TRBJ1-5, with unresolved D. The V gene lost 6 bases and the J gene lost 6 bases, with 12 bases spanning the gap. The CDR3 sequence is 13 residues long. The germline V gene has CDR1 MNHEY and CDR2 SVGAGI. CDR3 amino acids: CASSSRLGQPQHF. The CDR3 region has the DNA TGTGCCAGCAGCTCCCGCCTCGGTCAGCCCCAGCATTTT.

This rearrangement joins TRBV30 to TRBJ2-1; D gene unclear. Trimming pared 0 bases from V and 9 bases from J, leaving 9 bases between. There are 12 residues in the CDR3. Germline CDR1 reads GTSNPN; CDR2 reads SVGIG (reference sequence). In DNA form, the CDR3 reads TGTGCCTGGAGTGTCCAACAGAGTGAGCAGTTCTTC. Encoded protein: CAWSVQQSEQFF.

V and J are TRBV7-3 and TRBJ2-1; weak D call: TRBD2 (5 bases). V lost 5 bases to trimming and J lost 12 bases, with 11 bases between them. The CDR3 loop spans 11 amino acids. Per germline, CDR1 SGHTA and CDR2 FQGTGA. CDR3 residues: CASSPGRGQFF. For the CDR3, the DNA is TGTGCCAGCAGCCCAGGACGGGGGCAGTTCTTC.

The CDR3 loop reads CATSSWDRENIQYF. CDR3 DNA sequence: TGTGCCACCAGCAGTTGGGACAGGGAAAACATTCAGTACTTC. This sequence joins TRBV15 and TRBJ2-4, with TRBD1 identical over 9 bases. The V gene's germline CDR1 is LNHNV and CDR2 YYDKDF (reference sequence). The V gene end was trimmed by 3 bases and the J gene end by 5 bases; junction bases not matched to a gene: 2. This CDR3 is built from 14 residues.

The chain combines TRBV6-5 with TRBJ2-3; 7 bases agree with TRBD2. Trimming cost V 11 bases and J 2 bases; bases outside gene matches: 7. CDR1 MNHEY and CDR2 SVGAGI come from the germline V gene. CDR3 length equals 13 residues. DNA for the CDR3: TGTGCCGTTAGCGGGTCATACACAGATACGCAGTATTTT. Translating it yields CAVSGSYTDTQYF.

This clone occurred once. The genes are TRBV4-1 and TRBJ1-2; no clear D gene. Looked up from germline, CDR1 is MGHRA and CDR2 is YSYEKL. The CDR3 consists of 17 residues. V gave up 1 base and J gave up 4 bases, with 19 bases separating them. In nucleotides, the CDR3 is TGCGCCAGCAGCCAAGTTAGTGGTACGGGTAGCCTCTATGGCTACACCTTC. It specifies CASSQVSGTGSLYGYTF.

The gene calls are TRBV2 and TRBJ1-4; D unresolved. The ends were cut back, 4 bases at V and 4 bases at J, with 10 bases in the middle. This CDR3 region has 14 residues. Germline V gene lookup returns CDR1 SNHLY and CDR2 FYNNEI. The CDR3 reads CASSAGRGNEKLFF. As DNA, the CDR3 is TGTGCCAGCAGTGCGGGCCGGGGTAATGAAAAACTGTTTTTT.

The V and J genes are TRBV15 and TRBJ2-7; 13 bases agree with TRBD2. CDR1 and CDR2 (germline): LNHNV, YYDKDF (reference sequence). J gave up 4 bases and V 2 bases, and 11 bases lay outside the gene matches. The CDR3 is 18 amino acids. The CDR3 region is CATSRLPGGTSGIYEQYF. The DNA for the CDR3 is TGTGCCACCAGCAGATTACCCGGAGGGACTAGCGGGATATACGAGCAGTACTTC.

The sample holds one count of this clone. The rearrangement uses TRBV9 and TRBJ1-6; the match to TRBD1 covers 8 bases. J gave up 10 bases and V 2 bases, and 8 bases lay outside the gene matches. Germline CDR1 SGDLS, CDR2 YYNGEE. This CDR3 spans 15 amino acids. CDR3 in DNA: TGTGCCAGCAGCGTCGGGGAAACAGGGGGGTCACCCCTCCACTTT. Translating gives CASSVGETGGSPLHF.

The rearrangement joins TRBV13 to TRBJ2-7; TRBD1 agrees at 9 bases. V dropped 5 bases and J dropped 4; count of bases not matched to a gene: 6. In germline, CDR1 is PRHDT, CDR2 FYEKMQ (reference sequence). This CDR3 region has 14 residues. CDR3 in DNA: TGTGCCAGCAGCCCTTGGGACAGGGAATACGAGCAGTACTTC. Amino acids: CASSPWDREYEQYF.

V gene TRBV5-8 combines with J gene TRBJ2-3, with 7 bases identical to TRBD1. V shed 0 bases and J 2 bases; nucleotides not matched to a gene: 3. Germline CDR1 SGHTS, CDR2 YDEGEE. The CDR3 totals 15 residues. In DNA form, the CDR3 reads TGTGCCAGCAGCTTGGGACAGGGATACACAGATACGCAGTATTTT. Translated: CASSLGQGYTDTQYF.

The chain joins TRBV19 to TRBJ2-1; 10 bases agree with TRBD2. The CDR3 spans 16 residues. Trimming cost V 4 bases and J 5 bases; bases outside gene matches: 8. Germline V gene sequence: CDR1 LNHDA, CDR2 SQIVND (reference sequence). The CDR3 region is CASSRKPGLAHNEQFF. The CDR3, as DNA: TGTGCCAGTAGTAGGAAACCGGGACTAGCGCACAATGAGCAGTTCTTC.

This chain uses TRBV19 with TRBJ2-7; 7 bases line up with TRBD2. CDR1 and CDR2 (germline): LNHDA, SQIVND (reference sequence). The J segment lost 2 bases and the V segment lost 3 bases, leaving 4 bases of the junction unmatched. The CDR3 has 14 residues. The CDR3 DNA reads TGTGCCAGTAGTATTGCGGGAGATGCCTACGAGCAGTACTTC. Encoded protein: CASSIAGDAYEQYF.

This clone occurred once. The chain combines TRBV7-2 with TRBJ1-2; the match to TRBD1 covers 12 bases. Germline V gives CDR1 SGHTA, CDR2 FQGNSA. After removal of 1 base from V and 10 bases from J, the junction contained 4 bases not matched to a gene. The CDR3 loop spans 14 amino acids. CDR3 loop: CASSLGDRGPDYTF. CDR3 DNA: TGTGCCAGCAGCTTAGGGGACAGGGGGCCTGACTACACCTTC.